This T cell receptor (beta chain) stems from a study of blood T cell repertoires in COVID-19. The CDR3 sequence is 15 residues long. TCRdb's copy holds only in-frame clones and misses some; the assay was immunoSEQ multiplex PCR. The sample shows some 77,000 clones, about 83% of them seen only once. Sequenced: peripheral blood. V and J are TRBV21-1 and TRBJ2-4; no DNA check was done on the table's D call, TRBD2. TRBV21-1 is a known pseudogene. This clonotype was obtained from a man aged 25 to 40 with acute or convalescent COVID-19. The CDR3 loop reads CASSKALTHRGIQYF. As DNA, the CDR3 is TGTGCCAGCAGCAAAGCGCTGACCCACCGGGGCATTCAGTACTTC.